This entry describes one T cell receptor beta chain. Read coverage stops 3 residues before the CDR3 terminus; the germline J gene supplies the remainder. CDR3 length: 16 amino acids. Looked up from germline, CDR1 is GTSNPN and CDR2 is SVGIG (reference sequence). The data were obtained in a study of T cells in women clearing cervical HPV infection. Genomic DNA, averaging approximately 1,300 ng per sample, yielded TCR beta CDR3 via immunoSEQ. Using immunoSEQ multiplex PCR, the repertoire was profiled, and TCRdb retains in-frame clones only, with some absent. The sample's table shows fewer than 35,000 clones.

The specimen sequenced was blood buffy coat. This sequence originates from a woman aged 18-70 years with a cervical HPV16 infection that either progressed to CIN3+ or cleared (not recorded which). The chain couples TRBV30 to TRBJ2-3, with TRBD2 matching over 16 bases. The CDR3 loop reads CAWRGTSGRAGETQYF. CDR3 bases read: TGTGCCTGGAGGGGGACTAGCGGGAGGGCCGGTGAGACG.